The clone carrying this T cell receptor (beta chain) was seen a handful of times. Its matching antigen is unknown. The sample comes from a study of identical twins. Study results and caveats: Some out-of-frame alpha sequences were shared by twins, and these showed excess low generation probability.

TCRdb redid the calling of the 5' RACE reads with MiXCR, one entry per CDR3 protein. The sample carries under 800,000 distinct CDR3 sequences, 21% recorded once. The CDR3 totals 14 residues. Germline values: CDR1 MNHEY, CDR2 SMNVEV (reference sequence). Deletions cut 7 bases from V and 5 bases from J, with 18 bases between. The data were also submitted as part of a second study, on T cells expressing NK-cell markers. That source notes: The authors sequenced eight donors, of whom seven were HCMV-seropositive and one was seronegative. Restricting sorting to alpha-beta TCR T cells was achieved in several experiments by an anti-gamma-delta TCR antibody. These clonotypes also led the CD3+CD56-NKG2C+ fraction in a handful of donors.

The chain uses TRBV27 and TRBJ2-7; D may correspond to TRBD1 or TRBD2 (5 bases each). The sample consisted of PBMCs. The sequence came from a woman between 18 and 30 years old in good health. The DNA of the CDR3 is TGTGCCAGCAAACCCGGGGCTAGGAGAGACGAGCAGTACTTC. Encoded protein: CASKPGARRDEQYF.